A single sample is the source of the 7 T cell receptor beta chains below, sequenced in a study of cytomegalovirus exposure and HLA in healthy donors. Primers: 60 Vbeta forward and 13 Jbeta reverse. The protocol was immunoSEQ multiplex PCR, while the TCRdb copy is restricted to in-frame clones and leaves out a portion. Among hundreds of thousands of clones listed, under 80% were seen once. Sequencing used PBMCs. The receptors stem from a female donor in good health and CMV-seronegative.

V gene TRBV7-8 combines with J gene TRBJ2-7, with 9 bases lining up with TRBD2. V trimming: 1 base; J trimming: 1 base; junction bases outside the gene matches: 5. The CDR3 spans 16 residues. From germline, CDR1 is SGHVS and CDR2 FQNEAQ. The CDR3 loop is CASSLEAGGLSYEQYF. The CDR3 DNA reads as TGTGCCAGCAGCTTAGAAGCGGGAGGACTGTCCTACGAGCAGTACTTC.

This clone came up a few times. V usage is TRBV30 and J usage is TRBJ2-1, with 8 bases that match TRBD2. This CDR3 contains 16 residues. CDR1 and CDR2 from the germline V gene are GTSNPN and SVGIG (reference sequence). Trimming cost V 2 bases and J 4 bases; bases outside gene matches: 10. CDR3 in amino acids: CAWSSGGRFGYNEQFF. The CDR3 DNA is TGTGCCTGGAGTTCGGGCGGGAGGTTCGGATACAATGAGCAGTTCTTC. Full variable domain (outside the CDR3, taken from reference TRBV30 and TRBJ2-1): SQTIHQWPATLVQPVGSPLSLECTVEGTSNPNLYWYRQAAGRGLQLLFYSVGIGQISSEVPQNLSASRPQDRQFILSSKKLLLSDSGFYLCAWSSGGRFGYNEQFFGPGTRLTVL.

The chain has TRBV30 and TRBJ1-1; no definite D call. V lost 2 bases to trimming and J lost 3 bases, with 16 bases between them. Germline V gives CDR1 GTSNPN, CDR2 SVGIG (reference sequence). This CDR3 region has 15 residues. The CDR3 nucleotides read TGTGCCTGGAGTCCTGGACTGCCCCGAGACACTGAAGCTTTCTTT. Translated: CAWSPGLPRDTEAFF.

This clone occurred once. The sample holds other DNA sequences that translate to the same CDR3. The rearrangement joins TRBV27 to TRBJ2-7, with D possibly matching TRBD1 (5 bases). The CDR3 is 13 residues long. Between the trimmed V and J ends, which lost 6 bases and 1 base, there was a span of 10 bases. Germline V gives CDR1 MNHEY, CDR2 SMNVEV (reference sequence). CDR3 amino acids: CASSLQGSYEQYF. The CDR3 DNA reads as TGTGCCAGCAGCCTTCAGGGATCCTACGAGCAGTACTTC.

The genes are TRBV5-1 and TRBJ2-1; TRBD1 aligns across 9 bases. Trimming took 5 bases from V and 6 from J; bases not matched to a gene: 6. Germline loops: CDR1 SGHRS, CDR2 YFSETQ. The CDR3 is 14 amino acids. The CDR3 region has the DNA TGCGCCAGCAGTCCAGGACAGGGGTTCAATGAGCAGTTCTTC. This sequence encodes CASSPGQGFNEQFF.

This clone was counted once. This rearrangement joins TRBV15 to TRBJ2-1; D not resolved. CDR3 length: 15 amino acids. The germline gives CDR1 LNHNV, CDR2 YYDKDF (reference sequence). V lost 2 bases and J lost 4, with 12 bases in between. The CDR3 nucleotides are TGTGCCACCAGCAGAAGGAGCGAGAATTACAATGAGCAGTTCTTC. Amino acids: CATSRRSENYNEQFF. Based on the CDR3 plus reference TRBV15 and TRBJ2-1, the full variable domain is DAMVIQNPRYQVTQFGKPVTLSCSQTLNHNVMYWYQQKSSQAPKLLFHYYDKDFNNEADTPDNFQSRRPNTSFCFLDIRSPGLGDTAMYLCATSRRSENYNEQFFGPGTRLTVL.

The chain joins TRBV27 to TRBJ1-4; D not certain. There are 15 residues in the CDR3. The germline CDR1 and CDR2 sequences are MNHEY and SMNVEV (reference sequence). V was clipped by 6 bases and J by 5 bases, with 16 bases between them. The CDR3: CASSTMIDGNEKLFF. The DNA of the CDR3 is TGTGCCAGCAGCACCATGATTGACGGGAATGAAAAACTGTTTTTT. The whole variable domain, filled in from reference TRBV27 and TRBJ1-4, reads EAQVTQNPRYLITVTGKKLTVTCSQNMNHEYMSWYRQDPGLGLRQIYYSMNVEVTDKGDVPEGYKVSRKEKRNFPLILESPSPNQTSLYFCASSTMIDGNEKLFFGSGTQLSVL.